This TCR beta chain appears in the sequencing data of a study of T-cell reconstitution after alpha-beta-depleted transplantation in children. This CDR3 has 15 residues. V lost 1 base and J lost 8; bases outside the gene matches: 8. The V gene's germline CDR1 is SGHRS and CDR2 YFSETQ. About this clonotype itself: Antigen: not known.

Study-wide points: Several patients had high TCRbeta diversity at day 60; it came from surviving recipient T cells and thymic progenitors. Among T cells one year after transplant, newly produced cells accounted for most counts and diversity. Reported findings indicate that, about two months after transplant, alpha-beta T cells came from several hundred expanded clones, which were derived from non-depleted graft cells.

Library preparation (for TCRbeta) was performed with unique molecular identifiers. MiXCR, applied by TCRdb to the PCR reads, yields one record per CDR3 protein. Here the sample spans 530,000 or so distinct CDR3 sequences, roughly 27% being singletons. The genes are TRBV5-1 and TRBJ1-2; 10 bases line up with TRBD1. This receptor was identified in a boy in the first two years of life with Wiskott-Aldrich syndrome, due to receive a stem cell transplant. The source material was PBMCs, sampled before TCRalphabeta/CD19-depleted stem cell transplant. The CDR3: CASSLLDRGLGGYTF. CDR3 DNA: TGCGCCAGCAGCTTGTTAGACAGGGGGCTCGGAGGCTACACCTTC.